This T cell receptor (beta chain) was obtained from a study of PD-L1 blockade in urothelial cancer. Overall study: Across blood samples, T cells had a median count of 141,255. General study findings and limits: Pretreatment TCR clonality in blood under the median foretold superior survival.

The protocol was immunoSEQ multiplex PCR, while the TCRdb copy is restricted to in-frame clones and leaves out a portion. The data show 75,000 to 90,000 clones, roughly 87% seen once. In regard to this clone: Its antigen is unknown.

Trimming cost V 6 bases and J 1 base; bases outside gene matches: 5. Germline V CDR1 and CDR2: MDHEN, SYDVKM. This CDR3 is built from 15 residues. Source: PBMCs, taken around atezolizumab (anti-PD-L1) treatment. This clonotype originated in a man aged 65 to 85 with urothelial cancer. V is TRBV28 and J is TRBJ2-4; 8 bases match TRBD1. DNA of the CDR3: TGTGCCAGCAGGGACAGGGTGGATGCCAAAAACATTCAGTACTTC. It codes for CASRDRVDAKNIQYF.